This T cell receptor beta chain was found in a study of OX40 agonist ivuxolimab in advanced cancers. Some clones are missing from TCRdb's copy, which holds only in-frame ones; the method was immunoSEQ multiplex PCR. This table holds over 70,000 clones, about 93% found once. Trimming took 6 bases from V and 4 from J, leaving 13 bases between them. Germline V gene sequence: CDR1 MNHEY, CDR2 SMNVEV (reference sequence). This CDR3 is built from 13 residues. This sequence was found in an adult with an advanced solid tumor such as melanoma, head and neck, liver or kidney cancer. Source: CD4+ or CD8+ T cells sorted from blood, taken in a trial of the OX40 agonist ivuxolimab. J is TRBJ2-7 and V is TRBV27; possible D gene TRBD2, 6 bases. This CDR3 reads CASRAGNEYEQYF. The CDR3 bases are TGTGCCAGCAGGGCGGGGAACGAGTACGAGCAGTACTTC.